The 14 T cell receptor beta chains below were found in one sample sequenced in a study of preoperative IRX-2 immunotherapy in early breast cancer. Indicated treatment: preoperative locoregional IRX-2 cytokine immunotherapy. Profiling relied on immunoSEQ multiplex PCR, and the TCRdb table lists in-frame clones only, not all of them. The repertoire holds more than 50,000 clones, with around 94% as singletons. Sampling was conducted from a patient treated with IRX-2 immunotherapy. The source is a human donor with breast cancer.

This clone is a singleton in its sample. The chain combines TRBV2 with TRBJ1-6; D may be TRBD1 (6 bases). The CDR3 loop spans 13 amino acids. V shed 8 bases and J shed 6 bases, with 11 bases lying between them. Germline assignment: CDR1 SNHLY and CDR2 FYNNEI. The CDR3 DNA follows: TGTGCCAGCGATCCGGACAGTAATTCACCCCTCCACTTT. Amino acids: CASDPDSNSPLHF. The full variable domain, with the rest looked up from reference TRBV2 and TRBJ1-6, is EPEVTQTPSHQVTQMGQEVILRCVPISNHLYFYWYRQILGQKVEFLVSFYNNEISEKSEIFDDQFSVERPDGSNFTLKIRSTKLEDSAMYFCASDPDSNSPLHFGNGTRLTVT.

The chain is built from TRBV2 and TRBJ2-2; a possible D gene is TRBD2 (5 bases). CDR3 length equals 13 residues. V was cut by 7 bases and J by 10 bases, with 16 bases left in between. CDR1 and CDR2 (germline): SNHLY, FYNNEI. Here the CDR3 reads CASNLALREELFF. The CDR3 DNA follows: TGTGCCAGCAACCTAGCCCTCCGGGAGGAGCTGTTTTTT.

CDR3 region: CASSPFGTSYNEQFF. CDR3 sequence (DNA): TGTGCCAGCAGCCCCTTCGGGACTAGCTACAATGAGCAGTTCTTC. V gene TRBV7-2 combines with J gene TRBJ2-1; 8 bases agree with TRBD2. The germline gives CDR1 SGHTA, CDR2 FQGNSA. This CDR3 has 15 residues. With 5 bases clipped from V and 3 bases from J, the junction kept 6 bases outside the gene matches.

This clone came up once. The chain uses TRBV4-3 and TRBJ2-2; 8 bases agree with TRBD1. With V trimmed by 1 base and J by 4 bases, 8 bases remained unmatched. The CDR3 is 17 residues long. Germline V gene lookup returns CDR1 LGHNA and CDR2 YSLEER. The CDR3 spells CASSQGTGRYTTGELFF. As DNA, the CDR3 is TGCGCCAGCAGCCAAGGGACAGGGCGCTACACCACCGGGGAGCTGTTTTTT.

The V and J genes are TRBV30 and TRBJ2-2; TRBD2 matches 11 bases. This CDR3 is built from 14 residues. Germline CDR1 and CDR2: GTSNPN and SVGIG (reference sequence). Losses at the gene ends were 5 bases for V and 6 bases for J; bases not matched to a gene: 5. The CDR3: CAWESGLAAGELFF. The CDR3 bases are TGTGCCTGGGAGTCGGGACTAGCGGCCGGGGAGCTGTTTTTT.

The J gene is TRBJ2-3, the V gene TRBV6-6; possible D gene TRBD2, 6 bases. The CDR3 is made up of 14 amino acids. Deletions cut 9 bases from V and 3 bases from J, with 16 bases between. Germline V lookup: CDR1 MNHNY, CDR2 SVGAGI (reference sequence). The CDR3 bases are TGTGCCAGTAGCCCTCGGGAGAGGACAGATACGCAGTATTTT. Its translation: CASSPRERTDTQYF.

Worth noting for this clone: A junction boundary mismatches the germline segment, possibly from a read error. The V gene is TRBV7-9, the J gene TRBJ1-5; D is possibly TRBD1 (5 bases). This CDR3 contains 12 residues. Per the germline V gene, CDR1 is SEHNR and CDR2 is FQNEAQ (reference sequence). CDR3 region: CASSLVGRAQHF. In DNA form, the CDR3 reads TGTGCCAGCAGCTTAGTGGGCAGGGCCCAACATTTT.

This chain joins TRBV27 and TRBJ2-3; D remains unclear. Between the trimmed V and J ends, which lost 6 bases and 0 bases, there was a span of 13 bases. CDR1 MNHEY and CDR2 SMNVEV come from the germline V gene (reference sequence). The CDR3 sequence is 15 residues long. The CDR3 spells CASRSKVVSTDTQYF. CDR3 nucleotides: TGTGCCAGCAGGAGTAAGGTTGTAAGCACAGATACGCAGTATTTT.

The chain has TRBV9 and TRBJ2-5; D is ambiguous. This CDR3 spans 13 amino acids. V gave up 2 bases and J gave up 3 bases, with 8 bases separating them. Germline V CDR1 and CDR2: SGDLS, YYNGEE. The CDR3 region has the DNA TGTGCCAGCAGCGTTTTCGGAAAAGAGACCCAGTACTTC. Amino acid sequence: CASSVFGKETQYF.

This chain links TRBV21-1 with TRBJ2-1. TRBV21-1 is shown as a pseudogene. CDR3 length: 18 residues. CDR3 coding DNA: TGTGCCAGCAGCAAATGGGATCGGGGGCCGAGCTCCTACAATGAGCAGTTCTTC. Its protein product is CASSKWDRGPSSYNEQFF.

The chain is built from TRBV5-1 and TRBJ1-1; D not certain. The CDR3 runs 16 residues. V lost 0 bases and J 1 base, leaving 13 bases between the germline ends. Looked up from germline, CDR1 is SGHRS and CDR2 is YFSETQ. The CDR3 loop reads CASSLGARAGNTEAFF. The CDR3 DNA reads TGCGCCAGCAGCTTGGGGGCCCGGGCTGGGAACACTGAAGCTTTCTTT.

This chain uses TRBV7-9 with TRBJ2-7; D is uncertain. Germline CDR1 SEHNR, CDR2 FQNEAQ (reference sequence). V was cut by 5 bases and J by 3 bases, with 8 bases left in between. The length of the CDR3 is 12 residues. CDR3 DNA sequence: TGTGCCAGCAGCCCTGCCGGCTACGAGCAGTACTTC. Its translation is CASSPAGYEQYF.

The chain combines TRBV7-2 with TRBJ1-3; D gene unclear. The length of the CDR3 is 14 residues. V was cut by 0 bases and J by 4 bases, with 7 bases left in between. Germline V gene lookup returns CDR1 SGHTA and CDR2 FQGNSA. DNA of the CDR3: TGTGCCAGCAGCTTAGCGACAAGCGGAAACACCATATATTTT. Protein: CASSLATSGNTIYF. The variable domain in full, completed from reference TRBV7-2 and TRBJ1-3, reads GAGVSQSPSNKVTEKGKDVELRCDPISGHTALYWYRQSLGQGLEFLIYFQGNSAPDKSGLPSDRFSAERTGGSVSTLTIQRTQQEDSAVYLCASSLATSGNTIYFGEGSWLTVV.

This rearrangement joins TRBV9 to TRBJ2-2; D gene uncertain. The ends were cut back, 0 bases at V and 7 bases at J, with 7 bases in the middle. CDR1 is SGDLS and CDR2 is YYNGEE in the germline V gene. The CDR3 loop spans 13 amino acids. The CDR3 sequence is CASSVGWGGELFF. The DNA for the CDR3 is TGTGCCAGCAGCGTAGGGTGGGGCGGGGAGCTGTTTTTT.